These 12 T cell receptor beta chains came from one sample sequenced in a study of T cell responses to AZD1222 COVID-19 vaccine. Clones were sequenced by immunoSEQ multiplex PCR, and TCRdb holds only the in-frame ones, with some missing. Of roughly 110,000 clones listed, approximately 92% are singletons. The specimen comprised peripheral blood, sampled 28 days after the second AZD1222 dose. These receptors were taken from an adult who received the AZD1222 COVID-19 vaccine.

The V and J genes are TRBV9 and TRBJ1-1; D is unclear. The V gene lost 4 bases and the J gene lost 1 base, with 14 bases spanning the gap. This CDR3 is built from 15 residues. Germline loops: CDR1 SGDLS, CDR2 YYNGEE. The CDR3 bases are TGTGCCAGCAGCACTGACCGACAAGGGAACACTGAAGCTTTCTTT. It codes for CASSTDRQGNTEAFF. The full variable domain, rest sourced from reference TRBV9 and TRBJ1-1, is DSGVTQTPKHLITATGQRVTLRCSPRSGDLSVYWYQQSLDQGLQFLIQYYNGEERAKGNILERFSAQQFPDLHSELNLSSLELGDSALYFCASSTDRQGNTEAFFGQGTRLTVV.

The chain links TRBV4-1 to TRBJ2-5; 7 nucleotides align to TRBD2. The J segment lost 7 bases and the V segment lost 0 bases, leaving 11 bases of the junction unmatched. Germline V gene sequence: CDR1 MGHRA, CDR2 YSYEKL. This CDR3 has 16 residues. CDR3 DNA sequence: TGCGCCAGCAGCCAAGACTCGCGGGGGTCCCCCGGGACCCAGTACTTC. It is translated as CASSQDSRGSPGTQYF.

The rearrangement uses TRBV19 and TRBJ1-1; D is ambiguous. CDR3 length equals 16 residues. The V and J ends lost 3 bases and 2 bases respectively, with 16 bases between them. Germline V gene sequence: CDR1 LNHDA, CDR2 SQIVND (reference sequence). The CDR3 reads CASSILIGASNTEAFF. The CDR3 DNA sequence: TGTGCCAGTAGTATTTTAATCGGCGCCAGTAACACTGAAGCTTTCTTT.

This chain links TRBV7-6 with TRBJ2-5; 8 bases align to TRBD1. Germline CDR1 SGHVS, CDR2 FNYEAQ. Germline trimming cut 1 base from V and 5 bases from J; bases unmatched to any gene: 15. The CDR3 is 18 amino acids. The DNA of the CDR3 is TGTGCCAGCAGCTTAGTGCCCCACGGGACAGGCGAGGATGAGACCCAGTACTTC. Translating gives CASSLVPHGTGEDETQYF.

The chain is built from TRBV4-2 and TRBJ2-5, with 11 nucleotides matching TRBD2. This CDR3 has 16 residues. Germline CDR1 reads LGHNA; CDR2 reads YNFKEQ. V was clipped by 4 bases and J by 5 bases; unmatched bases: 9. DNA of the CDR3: TGTGCCAGCAGCCGCATAGCGGGAGGGCCGGAGGAGACCCAGTACTTC. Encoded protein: CASSRIAGGPEETQYF.

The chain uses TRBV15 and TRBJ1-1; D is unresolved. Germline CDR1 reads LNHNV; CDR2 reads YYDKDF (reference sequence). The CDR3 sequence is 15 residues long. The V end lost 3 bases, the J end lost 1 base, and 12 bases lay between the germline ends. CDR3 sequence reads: CATSSEWQENTEAFF. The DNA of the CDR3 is TGTGCCACCAGCAGCGAATGGCAGGAGAACACTGAAGCTTTCTTT.

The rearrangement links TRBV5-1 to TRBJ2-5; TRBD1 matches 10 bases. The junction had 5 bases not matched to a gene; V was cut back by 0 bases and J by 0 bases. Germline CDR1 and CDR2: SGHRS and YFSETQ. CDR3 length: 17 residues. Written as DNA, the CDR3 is TGCGCCAGCAGCTTGGGCCCGGGACAGGGGTACCAAGAGACCCAGTACTTC. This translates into CASSLGPGQGYQETQYF.

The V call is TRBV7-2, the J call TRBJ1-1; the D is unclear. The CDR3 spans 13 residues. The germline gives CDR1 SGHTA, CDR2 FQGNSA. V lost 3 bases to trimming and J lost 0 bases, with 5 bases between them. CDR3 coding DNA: TGTGCCAGCAGCTTTTCTGTGAACACTGAAGCTTTCTTT. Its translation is CASSFSVNTEAFF.

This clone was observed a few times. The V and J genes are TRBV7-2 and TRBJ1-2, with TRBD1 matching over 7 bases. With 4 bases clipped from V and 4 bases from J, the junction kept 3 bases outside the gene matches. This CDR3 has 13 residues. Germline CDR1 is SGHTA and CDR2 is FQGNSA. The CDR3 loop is CASSSGQLYGYTF. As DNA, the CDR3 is TGTGCCAGCAGCTCGGGACAGCTCTATGGCTACACCTTC.

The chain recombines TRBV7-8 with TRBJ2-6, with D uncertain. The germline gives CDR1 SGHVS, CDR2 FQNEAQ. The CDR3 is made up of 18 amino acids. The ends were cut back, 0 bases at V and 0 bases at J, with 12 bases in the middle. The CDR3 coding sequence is TGTGCCAGCAGCTTAGCTGGTATGGATTACTCTGGGGCCAACGTCCTGACTTTC. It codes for CASSLAGMDYSGANVLTF.

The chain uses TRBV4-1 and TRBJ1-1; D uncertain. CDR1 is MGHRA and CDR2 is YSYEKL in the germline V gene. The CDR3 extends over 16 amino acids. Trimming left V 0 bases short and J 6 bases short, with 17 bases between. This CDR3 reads CASSQEPVRPVAEAFF. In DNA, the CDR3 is TGCGCCAGCAGCCAAGAACCTGTGAGGCCAGTCGCTGAAGCTTTCTTT.

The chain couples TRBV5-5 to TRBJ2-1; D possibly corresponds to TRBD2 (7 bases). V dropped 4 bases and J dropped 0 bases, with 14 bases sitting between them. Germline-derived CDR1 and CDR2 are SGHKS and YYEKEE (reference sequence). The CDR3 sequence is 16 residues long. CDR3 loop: CASSGRGPDSYNEQFF. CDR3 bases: TGTGCCAGCAGCGGGCGGGGGCCGGACTCCTACAATGAGCAGTTCTTC.